This passage covers 27 T cell receptor beta chains from one sample sequenced in a study of T-cell reconstitution after alpha-beta-depleted transplantation in children. Using unique molecular identifiers, the investigators prepared the TCRbeta library. TCRdb independently ran MiXCR on the PCR reads; one entry per CDR3 protein. The table includes around 480,000 distinct CDR3 sequences, around a third detected once. Source: PBMCs from the stem cell graft donor, taken from the stem cell graft. The receptors derive from a human donor who donated a stem cell graft to a child with aplastic anemia.

This rearrangement joins TRBV4-3 to TRBJ1-5; 8 bases agree with TRBD1. The CDR3 sequence is 13 residues long. J was trimmed by 4 bases and V by 4 bases; bases with no gene match: 0. Germline CDR1 LGHNA, CDR2 YSLEER. The CDR3 loop reads CASSRDRNQPQHF. The CDR3 bases are TGCGCCAGCAGCCGGGACAGGAATCAGCCCCAGCATTTT.

This clonotype was counted between two and nine times. The chain joins TRBV20-1 to TRBJ2-1; 8 bases line up with TRBD2. This CDR3 is built from 15 residues. The germline V gene encodes CDR1 DFQATT and CDR2 SNEGSKA (reference sequence). V lost 4 bases and J lost 8; bases outside the gene matches: 13. The CDR3 region has the DNA TGCAGTGCTACGCTTAGCGGGGACCCTTCGGATGAGCAGTTCTTC. Protein sequence: CSATLSGDPSDEQFF.

The chain has TRBV28 and TRBJ1-2, with D maybe TRBD1 (6 bases). In germline, CDR1 is MDHEN, CDR2 SYDVKM. This CDR3 is 13 amino acids long. The V gene lost 6 bases and the J gene lost 2 bases, with 10 bases spanning the gap. The CDR3 bases are TGTGCCAGCAGGGTTGACAGGAACTATGGCTACACCTTC. The encoded protein is CASRVDRNYGYTF.

The rearrangement links TRBV7-2 to TRBJ2-2; tentatively, D is TRBD1 (6 bases). Germline V gene data show CDR1 as SGHTA and CDR2 as FQGNSA. The length of the CDR3 is 16 residues. V was pared by 7 bases and J by 5 bases, with 20 bases between. Written as DNA, the CDR3 is TGTGCCAGCACCTGGGGGCTATGGGGCGGGACCGGGGAGCTGTTTTTT. Its protein product is CASTWGLWGGTGELFF.

This clonotype was observed a few times. V and J are TRBV28 and TRBJ2-7; 10 nucleotides line up with TRBD1. The CDR3 has 15 amino acids. V was clipped by 7 bases and J by 5 bases; unmatched bases: 11. CDR1 is MDHEN, CDR2 SYDVKM, per germline. CDR3 in amino acids: CASTIGGQGYHEQYF. CDR3 in DNA: TGTGCCAGCACCATAGGGGGACAGGGGTACCACGAGCAGTACTTC.

J is TRBJ1-4 and V is TRBV4-3; the D is unclear. V was clipped by 0 bases and J by 6 bases, with 5 bases between them. The CDR3 is made up of 13 amino acids. Germline assignment: CDR1 LGHNA and CDR2 YSLEER. The CDR3 nucleotides are TGCGCCAGCAGCCAAGATCGCGATGAAAAACTGTTTTTT. Its translation: CASSQDRDEKLFF.

This chain uses TRBV3-1 with TRBJ2-1; TRBD2 matches at 9 bases. The J segment lost 4 bases and the V segment lost 4 bases, leaving 8 bases of the junction unmatched. This CDR3 has 16 residues. Germline CDR1 is LGHDT and CDR2 is YNNKEL (reference sequence). For the CDR3, the DNA is TGTGCCAGCAGCCCCCACCCTAGCGGGGCTTACAATGAGCAGTTCTTC. Translating gives CASSPHPSGAYNEQFF.

The chain joins TRBV5-1 to TRBJ2-5; the match to TRBD2 covers 14 bases. Trimming removed 2 bases from V and 1 base from J; junction bases left unmatched: 7. Germline V CDR1 and CDR2: SGHRS, YFSETQ. This CDR3 spans 18 amino acids. The CDR3 DNA reads as TGCGCCAGCAGCTTTTGGACTAGCGGGAGGTTTCTCCAAGAGACCCAGTACTTC. It yields the protein CASSFWTSGRFLQETQYF.

This clonotype turned up a few times. J is TRBJ2-7 and V is TRBV20-1; 8 bases match TRBD2. The CDR3 is made up of 13 amino acids. Germline V gene lookup returns CDR1 DFQATT and CDR2 SNEGSKA (reference sequence). V was pared by 3 bases and J by 3 bases, with 4 bases of the junction left unmatched. CDR3 nucleotides: TGCAGTGCTAGCACTAGCGGAAACTACGAGCAGTACTTC. It translates to CSASTSGNYEQYF.

This clonotype has more than one count but fewer than ten. The chain is built from TRBV20-1 and TRBJ2-1, with 11 bases identical to TRBD2. Germline CDR1 DFQATT, CDR2 SNEGSKA (reference sequence). CDR3 length: 16 residues. V was pared by 5 bases and J by 7 bases, with 13 bases of the junction left unmatched. The DNA for the CDR3 is TGCAGTGCTCCTCCACTTCTAGCGGGAGGTTTGAATGAGCAGTTCTTC. Its protein is CSAPPLLAGGLNEQFF.

This clonotype was counted between two and nine times. The chain joins TRBV20-1 to TRBJ1-1; perhaps TRBD1 as D (6 bases). The CDR3 is 14 residues long. CDR1 is DFQATT and CDR2 is SNEGSKA in the germline V gene (reference sequence). Trimming pared 5 bases from V and 3 bases from J, leaving 16 bases between. CDR3: CSARPGAGDTEAFF. The CDR3 coding sequence is TGCAGTGCTCGGCCGGGGGCCGGGGACACTGAAGCTTTCTTT.

This clonotype was seen more than once but under ten times. The chain couples TRBV6-7 to TRBJ2-1; the match to TRBD2 covers 10 bases. TRBV6-7 is an open reading frame, and its role is uncertain. The CDR3 contains 17 residues. The V and J ends lost 0 bases and 7 bases, in that order; junction bases with no gene match: 9. CDR3 region: CASSYSTLQRGGNEQFF. The CDR3 coding sequence is TGTGCCAGCAGTTACTCGACACTCCAGCGGGGGGGGAATGAGCAGTTCTTC.

This clonotype was observed a few times. J is TRBJ2-1 and V is TRBV7-3, with 10 nucleotides matching TRBD1. Germline V gene sequence: CDR1 SGHTA, CDR2 FQGTGA. With 1 base clipped from V and 5 bases from J, the junction kept 8 bases outside the gene matches. The CDR3 runs 17 residues. As DNA, the CDR3 is TGTGCCAGCAGCTTAAATCCCCTGGGACAGGGGAACAATGAGCAGTTCTTC. Residues: CASSLNPLGQGNNEQFF. The complete variable domain, with remaining parts taken from reference TRBV7-3 and TRBJ2-1, reads GAGVSQTPSNKVTEKGKYVELRCDPISGHTALYWYRQSLGQGPEFLIYFQGTGAADDSGLPNDRFFAVRPEGSVSTLKIQRTERGDSAVYLCASSLNPLGQGNNEQFFGPGTRLTVL.

V is TRBV29-1 and J is TRBJ2-7; the D gene is possibly TRBD2 (5 bases). The germline V gene has CDR1 SQVTM and CDR2 ANQGSEA. This CDR3 contains 13 residues. V was clipped by 4 bases and J by 0 bases, with 10 bases between them. This CDR3 is CSVVTAVSYEQYF. In DNA, the CDR3 is TGCAGCGTTGTTACAGCGGTCTCCTACGAGCAGTACTTC.

The chain recombines TRBV9 with TRBJ2-3; D call uncertain. V was pared by 3 bases and J by 2 bases, with 19 bases between. The germline CDR1 and CDR2 sequences are SGDLS and YYNGEE. The CDR3 contains 17 residues. The CDR3 loop reads CASSDTSRLTTTDTQYF. The CDR3 coding sequence is TGTGCCAGCAGCGACACCTCAAGACTTACCACCACAGATACGCAGTATTTT.

The chain links TRBV29-1 to TRBJ2-3; no firm D call. V lost 5 bases and J 3 bases, leaving 18 bases between the germline ends. The CDR3 runs to 15 residues. Germline CDR1 SQVTM, CDR2 ANQGSEA. DNA for the CDR3: TGCAGCGTTTGGGATGGGCGCCTCACGACAGATACGCAGTATTTT. This encodes CSVWDGRLTTDTQYF.

The chain uses TRBV15 and TRBJ1-1; the D is unclear. CDR1 is LNHNV and CDR2 is YYDKDF in the germline V gene (reference sequence). The CDR3 length is 13 residues. Trimming removed 1 base at V and 8 bases at J, with 11 bases between. The CDR3 DNA is TGTGCCACCAGCAGAGGCAACACGGGGGAAGCTTTCTTT. It codes for CATSRGNTGEAFF.

The chain employs TRBV5-1 and TRBJ2-5; D not resolved. The germline gives CDR1 SGHRS, CDR2 YFSETQ. Trimming removed 4 bases from V and 5 bases from J, with 15 bases in between. CDR3 length: 14 residues. The CDR3 DNA follows: TGCGCCAGCAGCGGAACCTCGGCCCGTGAGACCCAGTACTTC. Residues: CASSGTSARETQYF. The variable domain in full, completed from reference TRBV5-1 and TRBJ2-5, reads KAGVTQTPRYLIKTRGQQVTLSCSPISGHRSVSWYQQTPGQGLQFLFEYFSETQRNKGNFPGRFSGRQFSNSRSEMNVSTLELGDSALYLCASSGTSARETQYFGPGTRLLVL.

This clonotype was observed a handful of times. V and J are TRBV6-2 or TRBV6-3 and TRBJ2-1, with 7 nucleotides matching TRBD2. The CDR3 runs 18 residues. The germline gives CDR1 MNHEY, CDR2 SVGEGT. Trimming took 5 bases from V and 1 from J; bases not matched to a gene: 14. CDR3 bases: TGTGCCAGCAGTCAGCCGGGGCTAGCGGTTCATTCCTACAATGAGCAGTTCTTC. Its protein product is CASSQPGLAVHSYNEQFF.

This sequence joins TRBV6-2 or TRBV6-3 and TRBJ2-5; 7 nucleotides agree with TRBD2. The CDR3 has 16 amino acids. V shed 4 bases and J 6 bases; nucleotides not matched to a gene: 14. Germline CDR1 is MNHEY and CDR2 is SVGEGT. CDR3 region: CASSLLDAGRMKTQYF. Here the CDR3 DNA reads TGTGCCAGCAGTTTACTCGACGCCGGGAGGATGAAGACCCAGTACTTC.

The chain employs TRBV5-6 and TRBJ2-7; 10 positions agree with TRBD2. Germline trimming cut 4 bases from V and 3 bases from J; bases unmatched to any gene: 13. Germline V gene lookup returns CDR1 SGHDT and CDR2 YYEEEE. This CDR3 contains 17 residues. The DNA of the CDR3 is TGTGCCAGCAGCCTAAAGCGGGGGGGAAGGTTGGGCTACGAGCAGTACTTC. This codes for CASSLKRGGRLGYEQYF.

V usage is TRBV12-3 or TRBV12-4 and J usage is TRBJ2-1, with D maybe TRBD2 (6 bases). This CDR3 is 13 amino acids long. V shed 4 bases and J shed 9 bases, with 13 bases lying between them. CDR3 loop: CASSSHRAGEQFF. DNA for the CDR3: TGTGCCAGCAGTTCCCACAGAGCGGGTGAGCAGTTCTTC.

The V call is TRBV6-2 or TRBV6-3, the J call TRBJ2-3, with D possibly being TRBD1 (5 bases). V was shortened by 5 bases and J by 4 bases, with 13 bases between the two germline ends. The CDR3 is made up of 14 amino acids. CDR1 MNHEY and CDR2 SVGEGT come from the germline V gene. The CDR3 loop reads CASSPYPGSDTQYF. In DNA, the CDR3 is TGTGCCAGCAGTCCGTATCCAGGGTCAGATACGCAGTATTTT.

This clonotype was seen a handful of times. J is TRBJ2-7 and V is TRBV29-1; tentatively, D is TRBD1 (5 bases). The CDR3 length is 15 residues. Germline loops: CDR1 SQVTM, CDR2 ANQGSEA. Trimming removed 0 bases at V and 0 bases at J, with 12 bases between. This CDR3 is CSVEDAQGNSYEQYF. CDR3 DNA: TGCAGCGTTGAAGATGCTCAGGGAAACTCCTACGAGCAGTACTTC.

This clonotype showed up just a few times. The V call is TRBV25-1, the J call TRBJ2-5, with D uncertain. Germline CDR1 and CDR2: MGHDK and SYGVNS. The length of the CDR3 is 16 residues. With 0 bases removed from V and 3 bases from J, the gap between germline ends came to 14 bases. This CDR3 reads CASSEYRLGSEETQYF. As DNA, the CDR3 is TGTGCCAGCAGTGAATATCGCCTGGGGTCGGAAGAGACCCAGTACTTC.

This clonotype turned up a few times. This sequence joins TRBV28 and TRBJ2-7, with D uncertain. This CDR3 is 12 amino acids long. Germline CDR1 MDHEN, CDR2 SYDVKM. V was pared by 8 bases and J by 2 bases, with 10 bases between. The CDR3 region is CASLRETYEQYF. The CDR3 DNA is TGTGCCAGCCTCCGAGAGACCTACGAGCAGTACTTC.

This clonotype has only a few counts. The chain links TRBV12-3 or TRBV12-4 to TRBJ2-1, with D tentatively TRBD2 (6 bases). There are 13 residues in the CDR3. Trimming stripped 6 bases from V and 7 bases from J, with 13 bases between. Here the CDR3 DNA reads TGTGCCAGCAGGCGGGTGGGGAGGAATGAGCAGTTCTTC. Translation: CASRRVGRNEQFF.